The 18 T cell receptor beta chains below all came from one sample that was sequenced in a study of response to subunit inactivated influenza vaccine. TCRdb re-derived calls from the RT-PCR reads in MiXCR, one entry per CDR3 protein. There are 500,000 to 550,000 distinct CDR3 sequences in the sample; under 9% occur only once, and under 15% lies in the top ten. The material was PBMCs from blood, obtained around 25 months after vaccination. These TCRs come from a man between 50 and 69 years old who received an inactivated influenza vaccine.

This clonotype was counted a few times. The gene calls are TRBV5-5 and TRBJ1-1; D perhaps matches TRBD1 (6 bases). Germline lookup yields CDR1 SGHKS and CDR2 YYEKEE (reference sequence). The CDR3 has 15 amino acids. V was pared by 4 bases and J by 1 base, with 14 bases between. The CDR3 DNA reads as TGTGCCAGCAGCGGGGTGGGGGCAGCGAACACTGAAGCTTTCTTT. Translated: CASSGVGAANTEAFF.

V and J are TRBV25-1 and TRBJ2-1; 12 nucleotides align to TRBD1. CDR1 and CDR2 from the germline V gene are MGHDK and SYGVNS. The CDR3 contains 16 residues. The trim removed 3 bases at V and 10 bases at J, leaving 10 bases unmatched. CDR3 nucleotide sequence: TGTGCCAGCAGTGACCCGACCGGGACAGGGGGCACGGAGCAGTTCTTC. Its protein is CASSDPTGTGGTEQFF.

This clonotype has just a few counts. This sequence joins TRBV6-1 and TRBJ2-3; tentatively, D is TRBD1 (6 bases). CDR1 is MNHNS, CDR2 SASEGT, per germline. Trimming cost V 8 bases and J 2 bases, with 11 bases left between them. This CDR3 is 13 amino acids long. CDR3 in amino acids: CASLGHNTDTQYF. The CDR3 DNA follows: TGTGCCAGCCTGGGACACAACACAGATACGCAGTATTTT.

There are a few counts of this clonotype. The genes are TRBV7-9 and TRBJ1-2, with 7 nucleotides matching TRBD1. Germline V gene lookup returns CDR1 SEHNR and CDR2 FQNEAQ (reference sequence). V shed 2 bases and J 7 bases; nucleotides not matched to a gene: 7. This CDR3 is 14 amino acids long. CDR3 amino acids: CASSLYRDSSGYTF. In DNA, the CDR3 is TGTGCCAGCAGCTTATACCGGGACAGCTCTGGCTACACCTTC.

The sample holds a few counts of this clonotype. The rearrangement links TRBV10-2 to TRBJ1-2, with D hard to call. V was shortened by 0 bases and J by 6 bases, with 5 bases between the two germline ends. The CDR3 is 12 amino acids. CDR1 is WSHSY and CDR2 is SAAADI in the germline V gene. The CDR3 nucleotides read TGCGCCAGCAGTGAGTCGATGCATGGCTACACCTTC. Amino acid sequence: CASSESMHGYTF.

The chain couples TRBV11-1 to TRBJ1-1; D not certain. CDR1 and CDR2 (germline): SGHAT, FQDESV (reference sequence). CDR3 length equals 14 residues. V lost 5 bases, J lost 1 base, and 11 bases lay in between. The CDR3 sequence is CASSDGVRNTEAFF. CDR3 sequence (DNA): TGTGCCAGCAGCGACGGGGTGAGGAACACTGAAGCTTTCTTT.

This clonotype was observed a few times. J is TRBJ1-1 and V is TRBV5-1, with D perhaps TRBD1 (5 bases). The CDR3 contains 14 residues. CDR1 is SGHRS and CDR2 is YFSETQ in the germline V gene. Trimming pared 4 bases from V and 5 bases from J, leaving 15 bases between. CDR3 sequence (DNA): TGCGCCAGCAGCCCTGCCGGGGCGGGGACTGAAGCTTTCTTT. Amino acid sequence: CASSPAGAGTEAFF. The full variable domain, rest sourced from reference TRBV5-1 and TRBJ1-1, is KAGVTQTPRYLIKTRGQQVTLSCSPISGHRSVSWYQQTPGQGLQFLFEYFSETQRNKGNFPGRFSGRQFSNSRSEMNVSTLELGDSALYLCASSPAGAGTEAFFGQGTRLTVV.

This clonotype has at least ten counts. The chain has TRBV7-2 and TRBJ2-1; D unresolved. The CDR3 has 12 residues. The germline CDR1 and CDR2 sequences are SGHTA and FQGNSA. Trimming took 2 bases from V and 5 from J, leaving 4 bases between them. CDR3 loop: CASSLRDNEQFF. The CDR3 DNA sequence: TGTGCCAGCAGCTTAAGGGACAATGAGCAGTTCTTC.

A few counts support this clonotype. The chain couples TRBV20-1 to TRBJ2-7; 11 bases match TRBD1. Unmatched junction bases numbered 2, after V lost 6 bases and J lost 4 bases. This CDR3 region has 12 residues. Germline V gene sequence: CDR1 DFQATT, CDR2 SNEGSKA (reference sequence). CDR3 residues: CSAGQGGYEQYF. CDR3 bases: TGCAGTGCGGGACAGGGGGGATACGAGCAGTACTTC.

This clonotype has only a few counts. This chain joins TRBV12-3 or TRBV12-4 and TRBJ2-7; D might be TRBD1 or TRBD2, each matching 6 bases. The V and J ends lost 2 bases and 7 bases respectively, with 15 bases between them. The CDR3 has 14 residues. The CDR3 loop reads CASSLRQVGGEQYF. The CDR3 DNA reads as TGTGCCAGCAGTTTACGTCAGGTAGGGGGGGAGCAGTACTTC.

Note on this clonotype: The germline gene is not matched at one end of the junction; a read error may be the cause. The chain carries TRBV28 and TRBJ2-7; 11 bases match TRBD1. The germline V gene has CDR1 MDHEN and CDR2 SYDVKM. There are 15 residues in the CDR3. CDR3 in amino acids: CAGSLGTGGSYEQYF. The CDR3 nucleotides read TGTGCCGGCAGTCTAGGGACAGGGGGCTCCTACGAGCAGTACTTC.

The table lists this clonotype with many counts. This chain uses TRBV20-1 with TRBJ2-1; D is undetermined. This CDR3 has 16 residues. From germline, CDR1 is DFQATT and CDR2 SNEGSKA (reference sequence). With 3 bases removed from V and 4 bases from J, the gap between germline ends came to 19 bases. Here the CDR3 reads CSARSPRTPQYNEQFF. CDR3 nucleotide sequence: TGCAGTGCTAGGTCGCCGCGGACCCCCCAGTACAATGAGCAGTTCTTC.

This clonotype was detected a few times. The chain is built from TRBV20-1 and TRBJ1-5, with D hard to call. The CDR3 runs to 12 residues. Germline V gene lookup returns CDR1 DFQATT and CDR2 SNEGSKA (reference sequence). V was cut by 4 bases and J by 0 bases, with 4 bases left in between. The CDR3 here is CSAISSNQPQHF. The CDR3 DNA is TGCAGTGCTATTTCTAGCAATCAGCCCCAGCATTTT.

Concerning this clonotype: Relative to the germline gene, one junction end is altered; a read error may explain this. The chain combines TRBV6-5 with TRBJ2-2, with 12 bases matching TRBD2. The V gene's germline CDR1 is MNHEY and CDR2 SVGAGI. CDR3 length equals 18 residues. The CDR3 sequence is CASSYATSGRQNTRELFF. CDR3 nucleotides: TGTGCCAGCAGTTACGCGACTAGCGGGAGACAGAACACCAGGGAGCTGTTTTTT.

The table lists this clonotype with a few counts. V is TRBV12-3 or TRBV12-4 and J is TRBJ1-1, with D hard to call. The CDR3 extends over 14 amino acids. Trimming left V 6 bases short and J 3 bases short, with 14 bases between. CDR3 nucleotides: TGTGCCAGCAGCCACCAGTACCTTGACACTGAAGCTTTCTTT. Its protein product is CASSHQYLDTEAFF.

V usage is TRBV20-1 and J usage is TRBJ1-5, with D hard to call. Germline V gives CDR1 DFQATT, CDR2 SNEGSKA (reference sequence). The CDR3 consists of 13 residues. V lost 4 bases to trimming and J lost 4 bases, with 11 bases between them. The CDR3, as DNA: TGCAGTGCTAATCCGGGGATAAATCAGCCCCAGCATTTT. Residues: CSANPGINQPQHF.

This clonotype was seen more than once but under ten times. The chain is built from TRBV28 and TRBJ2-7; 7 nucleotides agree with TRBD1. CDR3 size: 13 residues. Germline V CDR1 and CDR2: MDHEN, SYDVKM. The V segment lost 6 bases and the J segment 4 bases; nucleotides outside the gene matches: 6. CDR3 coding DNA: TGTGCCAGCAGCCATCGCAGGGGGTACGAGCAGTACTTC. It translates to CASSHRRGYEQYF.

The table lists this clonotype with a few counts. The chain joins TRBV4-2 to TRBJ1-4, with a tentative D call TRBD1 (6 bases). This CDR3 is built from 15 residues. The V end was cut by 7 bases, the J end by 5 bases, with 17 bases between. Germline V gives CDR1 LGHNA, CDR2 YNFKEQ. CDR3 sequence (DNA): TGTGCCAGCAAGCCCGGAACAGGGATCAATGAAAAACTGTTTTTT. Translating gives CASKPGTGINEKLFF.